The rows below give T cell receptor beta chains drawn from one sample of a study of OX40 agonist ivuxolimab in advanced cancers. TCRdb keeps only in-frame clones here, not all; method: immunoSEQ multiplex PCR. The top ten hold about 0.31% of the sample, which has under 85,000 clones, around 93% seen once. The specimen was CD4+ or CD8+ T cells sorted from blood, collected in a trial of the OX40 agonist ivuxolimab. The receptor source for this set is an adult with an advanced solid tumor such as melanoma, head and neck, liver or kidney cancer. Each CDR3 is given with its conserved first and last residue. A D gene is named only where the DNA matches it firmly. Clone size is not always given. Where it is, it says once, few, many or a class for expanded clones.

j_gene,d_gene,abundance,v_gene,CDR3aa
TRBJ1-2,.,.,TRBV5-1,CASSLAQQGFGYTF
TRBJ2-1,.,once,TRBV9,CASSVDGGGEQFF
TRBJ1-2,.,.,TRBV19,CASSRDYGYTF
TRBJ2-1,TRBD2,.,TRBV30,CACAGGREQFF
TRBJ2-7,TRBD1,once,TRBV6-1,CASSEGQGASYEQYF
TRBJ1-2,.,.,TRBV27,CASAYGRVFRYGYTF
TRBJ2-3,TRBD2,.,TRBV5-6,CASSLLTSGSLRLDTQYF
TRBJ1-3,TRBD1,.,TRBV27,CASSLTGAGNTIYF
TRBJ2-7,.,.,TRBV21-1,CASSRSGTSDGEQYF
TRBJ2-5,.,.,TRBV2,CASSVQTPETQYF
TRBJ2-5,.,.,TRBV15,CATSRDLEETQYF
TRBJ2-7,.,.,TRBV6-1,CASSEAGSSYEQYF
TRBJ1-2,.,.,TRBV11-2,CASSRRGINYGYTF
TRBJ2-7,.,few,TRBV10-3,CAISWTATMGDEQYF
TRBJ2-1,TRBD2,.,TRBV4-1,CASSQDASGSLSYNEQFF
TRBJ1-2,.,once,TRBV2,CASSLSQSSYGYTF
TRBJ2-7,.,.,TRBV14,CASSQAQGLYEQYF
TRBJ2-3,.,once,TRBV10-3,CAISGELTDTQYF
TRBJ1-6,.,.,TRBV19,CASSMKGSSSPLHF
TRBJ2-7,TRBD2,.,TRBV29-1,CSVGLAGAYEQYF
TRBJ2-2,.,.,TRBV7-2,CASSLVRGAGELFF
TRBJ1-5,TRBD1,.,TRBV19,CASSTSYRGSQPQHF